Below, one TCR beta chain is given with its context. This sample was taken from a study of T cell changes during pregnancy in multiple sclerosis. Method: immunoSEQ multiplex PCR; TCRdb's copy keeps in-frame clones and lacks some. The sample comprises tens of thousands of clones, 90% to 95% of which are singletons, and more than 1.5% rests with the top ten. Germline lookup yields CDR1 SEHNR and CDR2 FQNEAQ (reference sequence). The CDR3 spans 19 residues. V lost 2 bases and J lost 7; bases outside the gene matches: 16. The origin of this receptor is a female donor in good health, enrolled as a control in a pregnancy study. The sample consisted of peripheral blood, taken after pregnancy. The chain has TRBV7-9 and TRBJ1-6; TRBD1 agrees at 8 bases. As DNA, the CDR3 is TGTGCCAGCAGCTTAATGGGACAGGCGAGGAGTGGAGGGAATTCACCCCTCCACTTT. Its translation: CASSLMGQARSGGNSPLHF.